The rows below give T cell receptor beta chains drawn from one sample of a study of blood T cell repertoires in COVID-19. Method: immunoSEQ multiplex PCR; TCRdb's copy keeps in-frame clones and lacks some. The sample has about 73,000 clones, 80% to 85% seen once; the top ten hold 2.5% to 3%. Sequences were obtained from peripheral blood. The receptors come from a man older than 75 with active or convalescent COVID-19. CDR3s include the opening cysteine and the closing phenylalanine or tryptophan. The order of the fields is V gene, clone size, D gene, J gene, CDR3 length, CDR3 protein, CDR3 DNA. D genes are given only for firm matches. Clone size is shown for a subset of rows, as once, few, many or a class of expanded clone.

>TRBV5-5|NA|TRBD2|TRBJ2-2|18
CASSPGTSGGSGTGELFF
TGTGCCAGCAGCCCCGGGACTAGCGGGGGATCGGGCACCGGGGAGCTGTTTTTT
>TRBV7-9|NA|NA|TRBJ1-4|15
CASSRTTVTNEKLFF
TGTGCCAGCAGCCGGACGACAGTAACTAATGAAAAACTGTTTTTT
>TRBV4-1|few|TRBD1|TRBJ1-3|19
CASSQDPGQGRSSGNTIYF
TGCGCCAGCAGCCAAGATCCCGGACAGGGGCGATCATCTGGAAACACCATATATTTT
>TRBV29-1|NA|NA|TRBJ1-4|13
CSVSGETNEKLFF
TGCAGCGTGTCCGGGGAGACTAATGAAAAACTGTTTTTT
>TRBV18|NA|TRBD1|TRBJ2-7|15
CASSQRQGEIYEQYF
TGTGCCAGCTCACAAAGACAGGGGGAGATCTACGAGCAGTACTTC
>TRBV5-6|NA|TRBD1|TRBJ2-1|15
CASSFRGNIYNEQFF
TGTGCCAGCAGCTTCAGGGGGAATATCTACAATGAGCAGTTCTTC
>TRBV18|NA|NA|TRBJ1-5|14
CASSPTGAIQPQHF
TGTGCCAGCTCACCAACCGGAGCAATCCAGCCCCAGCATTTT
>TRBV5-1|NA|TRBD2|TRBJ2-5|15
CASSVGTSSYETQYF
TGCGCCAGCAGCGTCGGGACTAGCTCGTACGAGACCCAGTACTTC
>TRBV2|NA|TRBD1|TRBJ2-1|15
CASSQDRVLRNEQFF
TGTGCCAGCAGCCAGGACAGGGTTTTAAGGAATGAGCAGTTCTTC
>TRBV28|NA|NA|TRBJ1-1|13
CASKDSLNTEAFF
TGTGCCAGCAAAGACAGTTTGAACACTGAAGCTTTCTTT
>TRBV6-2/TRBV6-3|NA|TRBD2|TRBJ2-3|17
CASSGLAGGPGTDTQYF
TGTGCCAGCAGCGGACTAGCGGGAGGGCCTGGCACAGATACGCAGTATTTT
>TRBV4-3|NA|TRBD2|TRBJ2-3|16
CASSQGSAGAIDTQYF
TGCGCCAGCAGCCAAGGATCGGCGGGAGCGATAGATACGCAGTATTTT
>TRBV20-1|NA|TRBD1|TRBJ1-5|14
CSASEGQNNQPQHF
TGCAGTGCTAGTGAGGGACAGAACAATCAGCCCCAGCATTTT
>TRBV3-1/TRBV3-2|NA|NA|TRBJ2-2|16
CASSHTVGRVTGELFF
TGTGCCAGCAGCCACACAGTGGGGCGCGTCACCGGGGAGCTGTTTTTT
>TRBV7-9|few|TRBD1|TRBJ1-5|15
CASSPGQGGNQPQHF
TGTGCCAGCAGCCCGGGACAGGGAGGTAATCAGCCCCAGCATTTT
>TRBV29-1|NA|NA|TRBJ2-1|12
CSVVRPGVEQFF
TGCAGCGTTGTTCGGCCGGGAGTAGAGCAGTTCTTC
>TRBV5-4|NA|TRBD1|TRBJ2-5|17
CASSLAAGTGRGETQYF
TGTGCCAGCAGCTTGGCTGCCGGGACAGGGAGGGGAGAGACCCAGTACTTC
>TRBV18|NA|TRBD1|TRBJ2-2|15
CASSREQGTTGELFF
TGTGCCAGCTCGCGCGAACAGGGGACCACCGGGGAGCTGTTTTTT
>TRBV5-1|few|NA|TRBJ2-3|13
CASSLPGTDTQYF
TGCGCCAGCAGCTTGCCAGGCACAGATACGCAGTATTTT
>TRBV5-4|NA|NA|TRBJ2-7|13
CASSALSSYEQYF
TGTGCCAGCAGCGCCTTGAGCTCCTACGAGCAGTACTTC
>TRBV5-4|NA|TRBD2|TRBJ2-3|17
CASSADGIAGGTDTQYF
TGTGCCAGCAGCGCCGACGGGATAGCGGGAGGCACAGATACGCAGTATTTT
>TRBV5-1|NA|NA|TRBJ2-3|14
CASSLDWDRGTQYF
TGCGCCAGCAGCCTGGACTGGGATCGGGGTACGCAGTATTTT
>TRBV28|NA|TRBD2|TRBJ2-7|13
CASTLAGEGEQYF
TGTGCCAGCACGCTAGCGGGAGAAGGTGAGCAGTACTTC
>TRBV6-6|NA|TRBD1|TRBJ2-7|13
CASSYQGAYEQYF
TGTGCCAGCAGTTATCAGGGGGCATACGAGCAGTACTTC
>TRBV11-2|NA|NA|TRBJ2-1|16
CASSLVTGEPYNEQFF
TGTGCCAGCAGCTTAGTGACGGGGGAGCCCTACAATGAGCAGTTCTTC
>TRBV5-1|NA|NA|TRBJ1-4|14
CASSIGPSGEKLFF
TGCGCCAGCAGCATAGGACCGTCAGGGGAAAAACTGTTTTTT
>TRBV12-5|NA|NA|TRBJ1-1|13
CASGSHSYTEAFF
TGTGCTAGTGGTTCACACAGTTACACTGAAGCTTTCTTT
>TRBV14|NA|NA|TRBJ2-3|15
CASSQMGRLTDTQYF
TGTGCCAGCAGCCAGATGGGGCGCCTCACAGATACGCAGTATTTT
>TRBV27|NA|NA|TRBJ2-7|14
CASSSEQGTYEQYF
TGTGCCAGCAGTTCCGAACAGGGTACCTACGAGCAGTACTTC
>TRBV10-3|NA|NA|TRBJ1-5|15
CAIRTSGDSNQPQHF
TGTGCCATCAGAACCTCGGGAGATAGCAATCAGCCCCAGCATTTT
>TRBV21-1|NA|NA|TRBJ1-6|14
CASSETGEDSPLHF
TGTGCCAGCAGCGAAACAGGGGAGGATTCACCCCTCCACTTT
>TRBV5-4|once|NA|TRBJ2-5|17
CASSMPKGGAVQETQYF
TGTGCCAGCAGCATGCCCAAGGGGGGGGCAGTACAAGAGACCCAGTACTTC
>TRBV5-1|NA|NA|TRBJ2-3|15
CASSLVGGSADTQYF
TGCGCCAGCAGCTTGGTTGGGGGCAGCGCAGATACGCAGTATTTT
>TRBV30|NA|NA|TRBJ1-2|13
CAWSGRLAGRNTF
TGTGCCTGGAGTGGACGTTTGGCAGGGCGAAACACCTTC
>TRBV5-4|NA|TRBD2|TRBJ2-5|16
CASSLGAGGPRETQYF
TGTGCCAGCAGCTTGGGAGCGGGGGGGCCGAGAGAGACCCAGTACTTC
>TRBV7-2|once|TRBD1|TRBJ1-2|14
CASSLGDSGLGYTF
TGTGCCAGCAGCTTAGGGGACAGCGGACTTGGCTACACCTTC
>TRBV11-3|NA|TRBD1|TRBJ2-1|14
CASSLGTGGTEQFF
TGTGCCAGCAGCCTCGGGACAGGGGGCACCGAGCAGTTCTTC
>TRBV4-1|NA|TRBD2|TRBJ2-1|15
CASSQAWTSGHGQFF
TGCGCCAGCAGCCAGGCCTGGACTAGCGGCCACGGGCAGTTCTTC
>TRBV7-7|few|TRBD1|TRBJ2-5|15
CASSLGQGGRETQYF
TGTGCTAGCAGTTTGGGACAGGGGGGGCGAGAGACCCAGTACTTC
>TRBV5-5|NA|TRBD2|TRBJ2-6|17
CASSPRLAGAGANVLTF
TGTGCCAGCAGCCCCCGGCTAGCGGGGGCTGGGGCCAACGTCCTGACTTTC
>TRBV12-5|once|TRBD2|TRBJ2-7|17
CASGSPSQRDSPVEQYF
TGTGCTAGTGGTTCTCCCTCCCAGCGGGACTCTCCTGTGGAGCAGTACTTC
>TRBV30|NA|NA|TRBJ1-5|13
CAWSLKIDQPQHF
TGTGCCTGGAGCCTAAAAATCGATCAGCCCCAGCATTTT
>TRBV7-2|NA|NA|TRBJ2-7|13
CASSPRSGLEQYF
TGTGCCAGCAGCCCCCGTTCGGGACTCGAGCAGTACTTC
>TRBV11-2|NA|NA|TRBJ1-1|18
CASSPLTGSPVRNTEAFF
TGTGCCAGCAGCCCCCTAACCGGGAGCCCCGTGAGGAACACTGAAGCTTTCTTT
>TRBV19|NA|TRBD2|TRBJ2-3|16
CASSRPGGASTDTQYF
TGTGCCAGTAGTAGACCGGGGGGAGCCAGCACAGATACGCAGTATTTT
>TRBV9|NA|NA|TRBJ1-1|13
CASSKSGGTEAFF
TGTGCCAGCAGCAAAAGCGGGGGGACTGAAGCTTTCTTT
>TRBV7-8|NA|TRBD2|TRBJ2-4|16
CASTPGGGLAKNIQYF
TGTGCCAGCACCCCCGGGGGGGGGCTAGCCAAAAACATTCAGTACTTC
>TRBV28|NA|NA|TRBJ1-5|17
CASSPPQGQGSNQPQHF
TGTGCCAGCAGCCCCCCCCAGGGGCAAGGGTCCAATCAGCCCCAGCATTTT
>TRBV5-6|NA|TRBD1|TRBJ1-1|15
CASSPYRGRSTEAFF
TGTGCCAGCAGCCCGTACAGGGGGCGAAGCACTGAAGCTTTCTTT
>TRBV27|NA|NA|TRBJ2-5|22
CASSYMARGSVVTKRGQETQYF
TGTGCCAGCAGTTATATGGCCCGGGGCAGCGTCGTAACGAAGAGGGGGCAAGAGACCCAGTACTTC
>TRBV30|NA|NA|TRBJ1-2|12
CAWQAGIGGYTF
TGTGCCTGGCAAGCGGGGATCGGTGGCTACACCTTC
>TRBV18|once|NA|TRBJ1-1|15
CASSPGLIMNTEAFF
TGTGCCAGCTCTCCGGGACTGATCATGAACACTGAAGCTTTCTTT
>TRBV29-1|NA|NA|TRBJ1-1|10
CSVGHTEAFF
TGCAGCGTTGGGCACACTGAAGCTTTCTTT